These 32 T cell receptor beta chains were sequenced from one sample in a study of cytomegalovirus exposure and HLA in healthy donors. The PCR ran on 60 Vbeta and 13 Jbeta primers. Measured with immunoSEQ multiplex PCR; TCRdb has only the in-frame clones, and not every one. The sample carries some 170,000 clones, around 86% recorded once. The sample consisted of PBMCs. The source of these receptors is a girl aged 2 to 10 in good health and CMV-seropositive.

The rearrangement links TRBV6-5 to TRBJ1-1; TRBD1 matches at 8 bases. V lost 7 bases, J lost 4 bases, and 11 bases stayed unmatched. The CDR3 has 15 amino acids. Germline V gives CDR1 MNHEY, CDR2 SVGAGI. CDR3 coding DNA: TGTGCCAGCAAAGTCACAGGGGGAGCGGGCACTGAAGCTTTCTTT. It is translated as CASKVTGGAGTEAFF.

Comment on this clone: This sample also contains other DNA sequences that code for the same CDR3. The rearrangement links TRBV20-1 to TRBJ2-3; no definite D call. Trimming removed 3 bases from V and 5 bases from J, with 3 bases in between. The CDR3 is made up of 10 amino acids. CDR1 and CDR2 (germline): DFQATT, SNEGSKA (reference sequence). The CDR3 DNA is TGCAGTGCTAGTCTAGATACGCAGTATTTT. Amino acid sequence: CSASLDTQYF.

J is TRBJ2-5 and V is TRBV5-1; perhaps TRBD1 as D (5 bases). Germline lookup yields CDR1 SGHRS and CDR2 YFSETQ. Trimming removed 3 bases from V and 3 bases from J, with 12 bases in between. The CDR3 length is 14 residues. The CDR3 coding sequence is TGCGCCAGCAGCTCCTACAGGTCGGAAGAGACCCAGTACTTC. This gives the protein CASSSYRSEETQYF.

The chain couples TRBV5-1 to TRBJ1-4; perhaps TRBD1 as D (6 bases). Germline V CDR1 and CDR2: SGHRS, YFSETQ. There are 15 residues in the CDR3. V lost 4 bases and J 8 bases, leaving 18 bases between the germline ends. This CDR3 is CASSPTRTGKEKLFF. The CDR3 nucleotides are TGCGCCAGCAGCCCCACCCGAACAGGGAAAGAAAAACTGTTTTTT.

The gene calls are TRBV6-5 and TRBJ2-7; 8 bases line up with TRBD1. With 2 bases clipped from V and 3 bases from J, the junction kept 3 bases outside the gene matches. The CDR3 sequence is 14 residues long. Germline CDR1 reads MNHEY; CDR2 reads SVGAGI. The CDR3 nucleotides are TGTGCCAGCAGTTACGGGACAGGATTCTACGAGCAGTACTTC. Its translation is CASSYGTGFYEQYF.

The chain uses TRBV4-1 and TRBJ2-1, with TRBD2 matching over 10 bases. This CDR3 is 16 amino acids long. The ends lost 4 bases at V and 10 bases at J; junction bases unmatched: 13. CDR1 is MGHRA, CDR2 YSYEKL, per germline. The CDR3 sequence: CASSPRLAGSAGEQFF. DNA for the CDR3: TGCGCCAGCAGCCCGAGACTAGCGGGCTCCGCGGGGGAGCAGTTCTTC.

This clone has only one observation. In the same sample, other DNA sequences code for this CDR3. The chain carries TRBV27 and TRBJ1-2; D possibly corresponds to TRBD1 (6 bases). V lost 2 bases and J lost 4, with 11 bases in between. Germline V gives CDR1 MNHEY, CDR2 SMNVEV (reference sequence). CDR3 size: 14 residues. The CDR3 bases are TGTGCCAGCAGTTTAAGGGGAGGGGGCTATGGCTACACCTTC. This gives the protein CASSLRGGGYGYTF.

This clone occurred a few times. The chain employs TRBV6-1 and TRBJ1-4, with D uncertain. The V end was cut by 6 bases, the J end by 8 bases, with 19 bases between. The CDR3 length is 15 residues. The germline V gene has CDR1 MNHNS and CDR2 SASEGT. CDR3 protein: CASRWIGNGGEKLFF. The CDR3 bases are TGTGCCAGCAGATGGATAGGGAACGGAGGCGAAAAACTGTTTTTT.

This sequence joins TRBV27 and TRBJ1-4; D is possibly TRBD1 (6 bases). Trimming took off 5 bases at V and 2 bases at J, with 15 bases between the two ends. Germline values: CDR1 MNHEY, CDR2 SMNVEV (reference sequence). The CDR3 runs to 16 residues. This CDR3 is CASSLTGLATNEKLFF. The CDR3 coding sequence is TGTGCCAGCAGTCTCACAGGGCTCGCCACTAATGAAAAACTGTTTTTT. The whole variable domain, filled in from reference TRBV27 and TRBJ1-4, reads EAQVTQNPRYLITVTGKKLTVTCSQNMNHEYMSWYRQDPGLGLRQIYYSMNVEVTDKGDVPEGYKVSRKEKRNFPLILESPSPNQTSLYFCASSLTGLATNEKLFFGSGTQLSVL.

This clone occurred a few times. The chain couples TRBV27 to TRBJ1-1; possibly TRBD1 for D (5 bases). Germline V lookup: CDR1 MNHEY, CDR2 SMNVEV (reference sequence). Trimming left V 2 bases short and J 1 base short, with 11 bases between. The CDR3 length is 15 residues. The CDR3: CASSLIPTGNTEAFF. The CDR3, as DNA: TGTGCCAGCAGTTTAATCCCCACAGGGAACACTGAAGCTTTCTTT.

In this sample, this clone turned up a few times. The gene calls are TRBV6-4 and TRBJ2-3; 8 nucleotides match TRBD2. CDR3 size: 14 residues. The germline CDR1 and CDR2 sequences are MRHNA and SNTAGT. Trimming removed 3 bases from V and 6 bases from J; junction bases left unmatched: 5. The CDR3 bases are TGTGCCAGCAGTGAAGCGGGAGATGTGGATACGCAGTATTTT. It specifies CASSEAGDVDTQYF.

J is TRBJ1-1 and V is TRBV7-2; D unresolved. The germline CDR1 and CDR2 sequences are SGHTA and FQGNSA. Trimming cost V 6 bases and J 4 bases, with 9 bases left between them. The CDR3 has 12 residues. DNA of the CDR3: TGTGCCAGCAGAACCAGCGGCACTGAAGCTTTCTTT. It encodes CASRTSGTEAFF.

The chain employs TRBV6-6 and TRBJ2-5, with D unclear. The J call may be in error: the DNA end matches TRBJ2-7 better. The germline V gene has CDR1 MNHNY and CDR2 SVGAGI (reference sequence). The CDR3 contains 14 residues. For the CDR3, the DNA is TGTGCCAGCAGTTACTCGGTGATCCCCTACGAGCAGTACTTC. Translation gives CASSYSVIPYEQYF.

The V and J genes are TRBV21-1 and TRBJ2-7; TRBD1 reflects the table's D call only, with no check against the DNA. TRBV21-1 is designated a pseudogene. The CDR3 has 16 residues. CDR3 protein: CATKAPLQGANYEQYF. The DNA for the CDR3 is TGTGCCACCAAGGCCCCTTTACAGGGGGCGAACTACGAGCAGTACTTC.

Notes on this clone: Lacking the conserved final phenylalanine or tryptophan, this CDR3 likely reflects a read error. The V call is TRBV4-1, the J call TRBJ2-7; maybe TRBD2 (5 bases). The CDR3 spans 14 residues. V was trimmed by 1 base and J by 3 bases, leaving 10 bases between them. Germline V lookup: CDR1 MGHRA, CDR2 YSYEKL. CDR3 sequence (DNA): TGCGCCAGCAGCCAAGCCCGAGGACTCTACGAGCAGTACCTC. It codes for CASSQARGLYEQYL.

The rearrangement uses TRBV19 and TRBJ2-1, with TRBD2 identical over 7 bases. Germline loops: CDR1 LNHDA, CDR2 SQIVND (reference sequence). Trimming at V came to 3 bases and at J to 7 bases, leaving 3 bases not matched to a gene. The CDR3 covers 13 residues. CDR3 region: CASSILGGNEQFF. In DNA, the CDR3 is TGTGCCAGTAGTATTTTGGGGGGGAATGAGCAGTTCTTC.

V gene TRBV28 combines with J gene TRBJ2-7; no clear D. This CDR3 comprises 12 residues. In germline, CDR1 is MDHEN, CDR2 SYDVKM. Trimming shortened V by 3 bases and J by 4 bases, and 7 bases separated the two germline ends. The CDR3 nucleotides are TGTGCCAGCAGTTTTCTGCAGTACGAGCAGTACTTC. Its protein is CASSFLQYEQYF.

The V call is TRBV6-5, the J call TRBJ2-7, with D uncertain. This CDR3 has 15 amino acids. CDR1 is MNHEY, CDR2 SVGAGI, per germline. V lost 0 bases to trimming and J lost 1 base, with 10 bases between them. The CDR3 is CASSYSRLNSYEQYF. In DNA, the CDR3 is TGTGCCAGCAGTTACTCGAGGCTTAATTCCTACGAGCAGTACTTC.

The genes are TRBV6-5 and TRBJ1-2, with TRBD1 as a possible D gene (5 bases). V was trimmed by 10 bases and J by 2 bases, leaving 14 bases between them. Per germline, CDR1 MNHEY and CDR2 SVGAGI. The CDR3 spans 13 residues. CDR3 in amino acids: CATTRRANYGYTF. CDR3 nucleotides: TGTGCCACCACCCGCAGGGCGAACTATGGCTACACCTTC.

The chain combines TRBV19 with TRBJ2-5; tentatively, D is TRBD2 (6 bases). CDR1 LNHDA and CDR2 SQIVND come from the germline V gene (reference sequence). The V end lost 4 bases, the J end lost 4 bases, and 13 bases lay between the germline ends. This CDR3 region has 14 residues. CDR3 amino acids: CASSTSMGGETQYF. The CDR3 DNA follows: TGTGCCAGTAGTACCTCGATGGGAGGAGAGACCCAGTACTTC. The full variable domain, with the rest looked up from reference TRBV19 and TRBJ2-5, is DGGITQSPKYLFRKEGQNVTLSCEQNLNHDAMYWYRQDPGQGLRLIYYSQIVNDFQKGDIAEGYSVSREKKESFPLTVTSAQKNPTAFYLCASSTSMGGETQYFGPGTRLLVL.

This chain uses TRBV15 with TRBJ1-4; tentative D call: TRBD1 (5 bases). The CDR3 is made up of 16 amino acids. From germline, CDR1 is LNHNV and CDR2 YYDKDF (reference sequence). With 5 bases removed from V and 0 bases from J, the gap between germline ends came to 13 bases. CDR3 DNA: TGTGCCACCAGCCAAAGGGGCATTGCAACTAATGAAAAACTGTTTTTT. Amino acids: CATSQRGIATNEKLFF.

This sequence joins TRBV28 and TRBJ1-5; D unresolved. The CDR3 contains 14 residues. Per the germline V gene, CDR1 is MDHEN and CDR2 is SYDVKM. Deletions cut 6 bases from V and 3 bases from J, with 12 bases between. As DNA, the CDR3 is TGTGCCAGCAGCCGCACAGAGCACAATCAGCCCCAGCATTTT. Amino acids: CASSRTEHNQPQHF.

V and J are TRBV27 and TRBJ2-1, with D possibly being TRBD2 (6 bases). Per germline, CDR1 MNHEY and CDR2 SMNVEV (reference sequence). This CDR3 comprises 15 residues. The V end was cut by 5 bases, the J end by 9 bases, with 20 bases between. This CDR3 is CASSPRLGPTGEQFF. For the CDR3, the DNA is TGTGCCAGCAGTCCGCGACTAGGGCCGACTGGTGAGCAGTTCTTC.

Here the CDR3 reads CASSPPWGGTYEQYF. CDR3 in DNA: TGTGCCAGCAGCCCCCCGTGGGGGGGAACCTACGAGCAGTACTTC. The chain recombines TRBV5-5 with TRBJ2-7, with 7 bases identical to TRBD2. The CDR3 runs to 15 residues. Germline values: CDR1 SGHKS, CDR2 YYEKEE (reference sequence). V lost 4 bases, J lost 2 bases, and 9 bases stayed unmatched.

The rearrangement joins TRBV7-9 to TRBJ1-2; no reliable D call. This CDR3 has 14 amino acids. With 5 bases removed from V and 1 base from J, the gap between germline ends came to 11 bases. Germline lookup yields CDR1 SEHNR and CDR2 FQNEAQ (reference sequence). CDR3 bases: TGTGCCAGCAGCCCCCCTACGCGTAACTATGGCTACACCTTC. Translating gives CASSPPTRNYGYTF.

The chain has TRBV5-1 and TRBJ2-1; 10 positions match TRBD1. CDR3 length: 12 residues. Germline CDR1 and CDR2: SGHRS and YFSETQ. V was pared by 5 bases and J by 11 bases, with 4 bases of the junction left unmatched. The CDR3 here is CASRATGGKQFF. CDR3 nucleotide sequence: TGCGCCAGCAGGGCGACAGGGGGCAAGCAGTTCTTC.

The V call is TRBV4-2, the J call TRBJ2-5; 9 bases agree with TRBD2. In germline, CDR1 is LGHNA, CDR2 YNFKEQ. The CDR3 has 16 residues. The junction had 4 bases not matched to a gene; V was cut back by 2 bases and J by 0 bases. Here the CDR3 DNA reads TGTGCCAGCAGCCAAAGGGCGGGAGGGTACCAAGAGACCCAGTACTTC. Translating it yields CASSQRAGGYQETQYF.

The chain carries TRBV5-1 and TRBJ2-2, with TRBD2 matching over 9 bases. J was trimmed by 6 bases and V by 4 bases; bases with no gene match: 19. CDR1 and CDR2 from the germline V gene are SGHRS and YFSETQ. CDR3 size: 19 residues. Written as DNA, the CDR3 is TGCGCCAGCAGCACCTTCCTAGCGGGACTGGTCGGAGTCGCCGGGGAGCTGTTTTTT. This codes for CASSTFLAGLVGVAGELFF.

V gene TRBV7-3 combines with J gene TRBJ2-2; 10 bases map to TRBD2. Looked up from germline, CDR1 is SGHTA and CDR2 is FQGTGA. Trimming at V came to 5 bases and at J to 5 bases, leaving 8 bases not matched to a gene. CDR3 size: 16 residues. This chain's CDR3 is CASSTPLAGETGELFF. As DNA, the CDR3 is TGTGCCAGCAGCACCCCTCTAGCGGGAGAAACCGGGGAGCTGTTTTTT.

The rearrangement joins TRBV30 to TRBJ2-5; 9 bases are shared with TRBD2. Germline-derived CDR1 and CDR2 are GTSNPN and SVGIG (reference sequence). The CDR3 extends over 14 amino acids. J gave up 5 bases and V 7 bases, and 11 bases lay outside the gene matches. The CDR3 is CASPRREGRETQYF. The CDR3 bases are TGTGCCTCACCCCGGCGGGAGGGCCGGGAGACCCAGTACTTC.

The CDR3 coding sequence is TGTGCCACCAGCAGAGGACGCGGGAGGGCCGGGGAGCTGTTTTTT. Amino acid sequence: CATSRGRGRAGELFF. The chain links TRBV15 to TRBJ2-2; 9 bases are shared with TRBD2. The CDR3 contains 15 residues. J lost 6 bases, V lost 1 base, and 3 bases had no gene match. Germline V gene data show CDR1 as LNHNV and CDR2 as YYDKDF (reference sequence).

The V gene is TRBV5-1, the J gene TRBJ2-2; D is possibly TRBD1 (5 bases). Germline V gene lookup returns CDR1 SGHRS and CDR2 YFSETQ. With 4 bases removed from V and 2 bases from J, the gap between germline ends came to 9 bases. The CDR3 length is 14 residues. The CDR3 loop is CASSRQLNTGELFF. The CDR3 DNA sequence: TGCGCCAGCAGCAGACAGCTAAACACCGGGGAGCTGTTTTTT.